These 3 T cell receptor beta chains originate from one sample sequenced in a study of blood T cell repertoires in COVID-19. Profiled with immunoSEQ multiplex PCR; TCRdb holds only in-frame clones, not every one. The sample carries 200,000 to 300,000 clones, approximately 88% recorded once. Sequencing was done on a sample of PBMCs or T cells enriched from blood (not recorded which). The receptors were sampled from a woman aged 40 to 49 with acute COVID-19.

V is TRBV27 and J is TRBJ1-1; D unresolved. The CDR3 is 15 residues long. Germline V gives CDR1 MNHEY, CDR2 SMNVEV (reference sequence). V was trimmed by 5 bases and J by 0 bases, leaving 13 bases between them. CDR3 sequence (DNA): TGTGCCAGCAGTCTCCGCCCCACTCTGAACACTGAAGCTTTCTTT. Translation: CASSLRPTLNTEAFF.

The DNA for the CDR3 is TGTGCCACCGTTGACAGGGGCGACTCCTACGAGCAGTACTTC. Its translation is CATVDRGDSYEQYF. The V and J genes are TRBV15 and TRBJ2-7, with TRBD1 identical over 8 bases. V lost 8 bases, J lost 0 bases, and 6 bases stayed unmatched. The CDR3 is made up of 14 amino acids. The germline V gene has CDR1 LNHNV and CDR2 YYDKDF (reference sequence).

J is TRBJ2-1 and V is TRBV30, with D perhaps matching TRBD1 (6 bases). Germline V gene data show CDR1 as GTSNPN and CDR2 as SVGIG (reference sequence). The V gene lost 5 bases and the J gene lost 1 base, with 12 bases spanning the gap. This CDR3 region has 14 residues. The CDR3 loop is CAWGPGASYNEQFF. The CDR3 nucleotides read TGTGCCTGGGGCCCAGGGGCATCCTACAATGAGCAGTTCTTC.